This paragraph reports one T cell receptor (beta chain). Its target is not known. This may be a read error, as it is one base from a much larger clone. MiXCR was run by TCRdb on the PCR reads, yielding one entry per CDR3 protein. Among over 550,000 distinct CDR3 sequences listed, roughly 23% were seen once. Germline V lookup: CDR1 LGHDT, CDR2 YNNKEL (reference sequence). CDR3 length: 14 amino acids. Sorted cells numbering 20,000 to 1,000,000, with 10%, 30% or 50% RNA, yielded the naive CD8 libraries. The sample originates from a study of molecular identifiers for immune sequencing clone quantification. Background on the study: Within a replicate experiment, RNA obtained from either about 21,000 or 97,000 naive CD8 cells was divided into five aliquots, and four of those aliquots were then sequenced. Whole-study results and caveats: Clones that had above 20 RNA copies took up over 99% of effector molecules but under 1% in naive cells.

The sequenced material came from naive CD8+ T cells from blood, with Jurkat cell RNA spiked in. Regarding subset: FACS-sorted CD8+CD4-CCR7+CD45RA+ naive T cells. The rearrangement uses TRBV3-1 and TRBJ2-7; no firm D call. The TCR sequence derives from a human donor in good health. Some libraries in this study had Jurkat cell RNA spiked in. The CDR3 bases are TGTGCCGGCAGCCAAGATCCGGTGTCGTACGAGCAGTACTTC. Protein: CAGSQDPVSYEQYF.